Each of the 31 T cell receptor beta chains below was sequenced from the same sample in a study of beta chain features in type 1 diabetes. The isolated RNA, all of it, was reverse transcribed, so expressed TCRB transcripts were what got sequenced. Produced via immunoSEQ multiplex PCR; TCRdb's table is partial and in-frame only. The sample consists of over 15,000 clones, 40% to 60% of them appearing once. The sequencing input was stem cell memory CD4+ T cells from blood. All receptors derive from a man between 18 and 35 years old in good health.

The chain has TRBV11-1 and TRBJ1-1; TRBD1 aligns across 7 bases. Germline V gene sequence: CDR1 SGHAT, CDR2 FQDESV (reference sequence). V trimming: 5 bases; J trimming: 0 bases; junction bases outside the gene matches: 6. The CDR3 is 15 residues long. The CDR3 DNA follows: TGTGCCAGCAGCGGGACCGGGACAGTGAACACTGAAGCTTTCTTT. This encodes CASSGTGTVNTEAFF.

This clone has only a few counts. The chain has TRBV5-1 and TRBJ2-1; 7 bases line up with TRBD2. The V segment lost 0 bases and the J segment 3 bases; nucleotides outside the gene matches: 12. In germline, CDR1 is SGHRS, CDR2 YFSETQ. CDR3 length equals 18 residues. CDR3 coding DNA: TGCGCCAGCAGCTTGGAGGGGTTGGCTAGCGGTGGCTACAATGAGCAGTTCTTC. Translation: CASSLEGLASGGYNEQFF.

V is TRBV7-9 and J is TRBJ1-5, with TRBD1 as a possible D gene (5 bases). Trimming shortened V by 4 bases and J by 0 bases, and 13 bases separated the two germline ends. CDR3 size: 16 residues. CDR1 is SEHNR, CDR2 FQNEAQ, per germline (reference sequence). The DNA of the CDR3 is TGTGCCAGCAGCTCACAGGAATCTTATAGCAATCAGCCCCAGCATTTT. This translates into CASSSQESYSNQPQHF.

The CDR3 loop is CASSILGLGNTIYF. In nucleotides, the CDR3 is TGCGCCAGCAGCATACTTGGTCTTGGAAACACCATATATTTT. This rearrangement joins TRBV5-1 to TRBJ1-3; D remains ambiguous. CDR3 length equals 14 residues. Trimming took off 4 bases at V and 3 bases at J, with 11 bases between the two ends. Per germline, CDR1 SGHRS and CDR2 YFSETQ.

V and J are TRBV18 and TRBJ2-6, with TRBD2 matching 8 bases. CDR3 length: 17 amino acids. The germline CDR1 and CDR2 sequences are KGHSH and LQKENI. After removal of 6 bases from V and 2 bases from J, the junction contained 9 bases not matched to a gene. CDR3 nucleotide sequence: TGTGCCAGCTCCCTCCGGGAGGGGCTCACTGGGGCCAACGTCCTGACTTTC. Translating gives CASSLREGLTGANVLTF.

This chain links TRBV7-2 with TRBJ2-3; D is perhaps TRBD2 (5 bases). This CDR3 spans 15 amino acids. The germline V gene has CDR1 SGHTA and CDR2 FQGNSA. The V end lost 3 bases, the J end lost 1 base, and 11 bases lay between the germline ends. The CDR3 protein is CASSLDSLGTDTQYF. The CDR3 DNA is TGTGCCAGCAGCTTGGACTCCCTGGGCACAGATACGCAGTATTTT. Variable domain in full (rest from reference TRBV7-2 and TRBJ2-3): GAGVSQSPSNKVTEKGKDVELRCDPISGHTALYWYRQSLGQGLEFLIYFQGNSAPDKSGLPSDRFSAERTGGSVSTLTIQRTQQEDSAVYLCASSLDSLGTDTQYFGPGTRLTVL.

The chain is built from TRBV4-1 and TRBJ1-2; 7 bases line up with TRBD1. V lost 0 bases to trimming and J lost 13 bases; unmatched junction nucleotides: 11. This CDR3 contains 14 residues. Germline V gene sequence: CDR1 MGHRA, CDR2 YSYEKL. CDR3 residues: CASSQDGIDRVATF. The CDR3 DNA reads as TGCGCCAGCAGCCAAGACGGTATCGACAGGGTAGCCACCTTC.

The chain uses TRBV6-1 and TRBJ2-7, with D tentatively TRBD2 (6 bases). Germline V lookup: CDR1 MNHNS, CDR2 SASEGT. The germline V and J ends were trimmed by 6 bases and 3 bases, with 12 bases remaining between them. This CDR3 is built from 13 residues. This CDR3 reads CASRRDFNYEQYF. In nucleotides, the CDR3 is TGTGCCAGCAGAAGGGACTTTAACTACGAGCAGTACTTC.

The J gene is TRBJ2-1, the V gene TRBV19, with 8 bases that match TRBD2. CDR1 and CDR2 from the germline V gene are LNHDA and SQIVND (reference sequence). Unmatched junction bases numbered 11, after V lost 5 bases and J lost 2 bases. CDR3 length: 17 residues. In DNA form, the CDR3 reads TGTGCCAGTAGTTTGCGCGGTAGCGGGGTAACCTACAATGAGCAGTTCTTC. Translating it yields CASSLRGSGVTYNEQFF.

This clone was counted between two and nine times. The chain recombines TRBV29-1 with TRBJ2-1; maybe TRBD1 (6 bases). Germline CDR1 and CDR2: SQVTM and ANQGSEA. The CDR3 has 12 amino acids. Trimming left V 1 base short and J 7 bases short, with 8 bases between. The CDR3 DNA follows: TGCAGCGTTGAAGCTACAGGGAATGAGCAGTTCTTC. As protein: CSVEATGNEQFF.

This chain links TRBV29-1 with TRBJ1-2, with 7 positions matching TRBD1. Germline V gene lookup returns CDR1 SQVTM and CDR2 ANQGSEA. The CDR3 has 12 residues. J gave up 6 bases and V 6 bases, and 7 bases lay outside the gene matches. The CDR3, as DNA: TGCAGCGTCCTCACAGGGGTCCATGGCTACACCTTC. This encodes CSVLTGVHGYTF. The whole variable domain, filled in from reference TRBV29-1 and TRBJ1-2, reads SAVISQKPSRDICQRGTSLTIQCQVDSQVTMMFWYRQQPGQSLTLIATANQGSEATYESGFVIDKFPISRPNLTFSTLTVSNMSPEDSSIYLCSVLTGVHGYTFGSGTRLTVV.

This chain links TRBV11-2 with TRBJ1-1; a possible D gene is TRBD1 (6 bases). This CDR3 region has 15 residues. Germline values: CDR1 SGHAT, CDR2 FQNNGV. The ends were cut back, 1 base at V and 1 base at J, with 10 bases in the middle. The CDR3 DNA sequence: TGTGCCAGCAGCTTAGCGGTGGACAGGAACACTGAAGCTTTCTTT. It is translated as CASSLAVDRNTEAFF. The full variable domain, rest sourced from reference TRBV11-2 and TRBJ1-1, is EAGVAQSPRYKIIEKRQSVAFWCNPISGHATLYWYQQILGQGPKLLIQFQNNGVVDDSQLPKDRFSAERLKGVDSTLKIQPAKLEDSAVYLCASSLAVDRNTEAFFGQGTRLTVV.

The chain joins TRBV7-2 to TRBJ1-5; TRBD1 is a possible D gene (6 bases). Germline lookup yields CDR1 SGHTA and CDR2 FQGNSA. The CDR3 runs to 15 residues. V was clipped by 7 bases and J by 5 bases, with 18 bases between them. The CDR3 DNA is TGTGCCAGCACTCAACAGGGTTGGGATTATCAGCCCCAGCATTTT. It translates to CASTQQGWDYQPQHF.

The chain has TRBV25-1 and TRBJ1-4; the match to TRBD1 covers 7 bases. J gave up 8 bases and V 3 bases, and 3 bases lay outside the gene matches. The CDR3 is 13 residues long. Germline values: CDR1 MGHDK, CDR2 SYGVNS. The CDR3: CASSETGWEKLFF. CDR3 sequence (DNA): TGTGCCAGCAGTGAGACAGGGTGGGAAAAACTGTTTTTT.

The CDR3 region is CASSSQEGDRQPQHF. The CDR3 DNA reads as TGTGCCAGCAGTTCCCAGGAGGGAGATCGTCAGCCCCAGCATTTT. The chain combines TRBV28 with TRBJ1-5; D remains unclear. Per the germline V gene, CDR1 is MDHEN and CDR2 is SYDVKM. The CDR3 has 15 amino acids. Between the trimmed V and J ends, which lost 4 bases and 6 bases, there was a span of 16 bases.

The chain uses TRBV30 and TRBJ2-5; 8 bases line up with TRBD1. Germline V gene lookup returns CDR1 GTSNPN and CDR2 SVGIG (reference sequence). V trimming: 0 bases; J trimming: 5 bases; junction bases outside the gene matches: 5. The CDR3 runs 14 residues. As DNA, the CDR3 is TGTGCCTGGAGTGTTGGACAGGGAGTGGAGACCCAGTACTTC. Encoded protein: CAWSVGQGVETQYF.

This clone was seen a single time. The chain has TRBV7-2 and TRBJ2-5; D gene uncertain. From germline, CDR1 is SGHTA and CDR2 FQGNSA. This CDR3 is 12 amino acids long. Trimming shortened V by 5 bases and J by 5 bases, and 9 bases separated the two germline ends. CDR3: CASSTQVETQYF. The CDR3 DNA sequence: TGTGCCAGCAGCACTCAGGTGGAGACCCAGTACTTC. Variable domain in full (rest from reference TRBV7-2 and TRBJ2-5): GAGVSQSPSNKVTEKGKDVELRCDPISGHTALYWYRQSLGQGLEFLIYFQGNSAPDKSGLPSDRFSAERTGGSVSTLTIQRTQQEDSAVYLCASSTQVETQYFGPGTRLLVL.

The V and J genes are TRBV28 and TRBJ1-1; D may be TRBD1 (6 bases). The V end lost 6 bases, the J end lost 0 bases, and 14 bases lay between the germline ends. CDR1 is MDHEN, CDR2 SYDVKM, per germline. The CDR3 loop spans 15 amino acids. CDR3 sequence reads: CASRVQTGLNTEAFF. In DNA, the CDR3 is TGTGCCAGCAGGGTCCAGACAGGCTTGAACACTGAAGCTTTCTTT.

The CDR3 nucleotides are TGTGCCATCAGCGGGACAGCCCTTGAAGCTTTCTTT. Residues: CAISGTALEAFF. This chain uses TRBV10-3 with TRBJ1-1, with 7 positions matching TRBD1. This CDR3 is 12 amino acids long. Germline V gives CDR1 ENHRY, CDR2 SYGVKD. Unmatched junction bases numbered 5, after V lost 6 bases and J lost 7 bases.

The V gene is TRBV5-1, the J gene TRBJ2-1; 8 bases agree with TRBD1. Trimming took 4 bases from V and 4 from J; bases not matched to a gene: 10. The CDR3 spans 16 residues. The germline V gene encodes CDR1 SGHRS and CDR2 YFSETQ. CDR3 sequence (DNA): TGCGCCAGCAGCCCATTCCGGGACAGGAGGTACAATGAGCAGTTCTTC. This gives the protein CASSPFRDRRYNEQFF.

The rearrangement links TRBV5-8 to TRBJ1-2, with D uncertain. The germline gives CDR1 SGHTS, CDR2 YDEGEE. This CDR3 is 14 amino acids long. Trimming took 1 base from V and 4 from J, leaving 11 bases between them. The CDR3 DNA reads TGTGCCAGCAGCTTGTACGGTCGTACCTATGGCTACACCTTC. Protein product: CASSLYGRTYGYTF.

This CDR3 is CASSPHGNSGTGELFF. CDR3 nucleotide sequence: TGTGCCAGCAGCCCGCACGGGAATTCCGGGACCGGGGAGCTGTTTTTT. The chain joins TRBV2 to TRBJ2-2; tentatively, D is TRBD2 (5 bases). Germline V lookup: CDR1 SNHLY, CDR2 FYNNEI. Trimming took 6 bases from V and 5 from J, leaving 19 bases between them. CDR3 length: 16 amino acids.

The V gene is TRBV19, the J gene TRBJ2-5, with 9 bases that match TRBD1. The CDR3 contains 14 residues. Germline V lookup: CDR1 LNHDA, CDR2 SQIVND (reference sequence). V was clipped by 3 bases and J by 4 bases; unmatched bases: 3. CDR3 residues: CASSMGQGGETQYF. Here the CDR3 DNA reads TGTGCCAGTAGTATGGGACAGGGAGGAGAGACCCAGTACTTC.

The chain carries TRBV28 and TRBJ2-7; 9 bases match TRBD2. The germline gives CDR1 MDHEN, CDR2 SYDVKM. The CDR3 covers 15 residues. V lost 8 bases, J lost 6 bases, and 14 bases stayed unmatched. CDR3: CASSGLEGLAREQYF. CDR3 bases: TGTGCCAGCTCGGGGTTGGAGGGACTAGCTCGCGAGCAGTACTTC.

The rearrangement uses TRBV19 and TRBJ2-3; TRBD1 might be the D (6 bases). Germline V CDR1 and CDR2: LNHDA, SQIVND (reference sequence). V lost 6 bases, J lost 0 bases, and 10 bases lay in between. There are 14 residues in the CDR3. CDR3 amino acids: CASRDRGSTDTQYF. CDR3 coding DNA: TGTGCCAGTAGGGACAGAGGGAGCACAGATACGCAGTATTTT.

The chain has TRBV7-2 and TRBJ2-2, with TRBD2 identical over 8 bases. There are 16 residues in the CDR3. Germline V gives CDR1 SGHTA, CDR2 FQGNSA. Trimming removed 0 bases from V and 1 base from J; junction bases left unmatched: 1. CDR3 in amino acids: CASSLASGMNTGELFF. Here the CDR3 DNA reads TGTGCCAGCAGCTTAGCTAGCGGGATGAACACCGGGGAGCTGTTTTTT.

This clone came up a few times. The chain has TRBV12-5 and TRBJ2-1, with 8 nucleotides matching TRBD1. The CDR3 consists of 17 residues. The V gene's germline CDR1 is LGHNT and CDR2 FRNRAP. The junction had 16 bases not matched to a gene; V was cut back by 4 bases and J by 8 bases. Here the CDR3 DNA reads TGTGCTAGTGGTTGGACAGTTGGCAGGGGGCAAAGGTATGAGCAGTTCTTC. Its translation is CASGWTVGRGQRYEQFF.

The table lists this clone with a few counts. This rearrangement joins TRBV5-1 to TRBJ2-7, with 7 bases identical to TRBD2. The ends lost 4 bases at V and 3 bases at J; junction bases unmatched: 10. This CDR3 region has 15 residues. Looked up from germline, CDR1 is SGHRS and CDR2 is YFSETQ. CDR3 in DNA: TGCGCCAGCAGCCACCCGGTGGGGGGGAACTACGAGCAGTACTTC. It specifies CASSHPVGGNYEQYF.

This clone was observed a single time. The CDR3 sequence: CASSSPRDSQEQYF. DNA for the CDR3: TGTGCCAGCAGTTCCCCTCGGGACAGTCAAGAGCAGTACTTC. J is TRBJ2-7 and V is TRBV6-6; 7 bases match TRBD1. Germline V lookup: CDR1 MNHNY, CDR2 SVGAGI (reference sequence). The CDR3 extends over 14 amino acids. The ends lost 4 bases at V and 7 bases at J; junction bases unmatched: 10.

This clone has a handful of counts. The chain recombines TRBV5-1 with TRBJ2-7; TRBD1 aligns across 7 bases. There are 15 residues in the CDR3. Germline V gives CDR1 SGHRS, CDR2 YFSETQ. The junction had 5 bases not matched to a gene; V was cut back by 0 bases and J by 2 bases. The DNA of the CDR3 is TGCGCCAGCAGCTTGGGTAGGGGGCTCGCCTACGAGCAGTACTTC. This translates into CASSLGRGLAYEQYF. The entire variable domain, with the rest obtained from reference TRBV5-1 and TRBJ2-7, is as follows: KAGVTQTPRYLIKTRGQQVTLSCSPISGHRSVSWYQQTPGQGLQFLFEYFSETQRNKGNFPGRFSGRQFSNSRSEMNVSTLELGDSALYLCASSLGRGLAYEQYFGPGTRLTVT.

The J gene is TRBJ1-4, the V gene TRBV6-5; 11 positions agree with TRBD1. The CDR3 is made up of 16 amino acids. Germline V gene sequence: CDR1 MNHEY, CDR2 SVGAGI. The trim removed 3 bases at V and 5 bases at J, leaving 5 bases unmatched. DNA for the CDR3: TGTGCCAGCAGTTATGGACAGGGGGCCCCAAATGAAAAACTGTTTTTT. This encodes CASSYGQGAPNEKLFF.